This T cell receptor beta chain was obtained from a study of blood T cell repertoires in COVID-19. The wider study: Both acute and convalescent COVID-19 samples were obtained from the United States, Italy and Spain.

This CDR3 region has 16 residues. V was pared by 2 bases and J by 4 bases, with 13 bases between. CDR1 and CDR2 from the germline V gene are SGHDT and YYEEEE. Using immunoSEQ multiplex PCR, the repertoire was profiled, and TCRdb retains in-frame clones only, with some absent. The top ten clones hold roughly 10% of a sample with about 260,000 clones, around nine tenths of them seen once. The TCR was taken from a woman aged 25 to 39 with COVID-19, enrolled during active disease. This rearrangement joins TRBV5-6 to TRBJ1-6; weak D call: TRBD1 (5 bases). The sequenced sample consisted of peripheral blood. The chain's CDR3 is CASSLPGLRYNSPLHF. For the CDR3, the DNA is TGTGCCAGCAGCTTACCGGGACTCAGATATAATTCACCCCTCCACTTT.